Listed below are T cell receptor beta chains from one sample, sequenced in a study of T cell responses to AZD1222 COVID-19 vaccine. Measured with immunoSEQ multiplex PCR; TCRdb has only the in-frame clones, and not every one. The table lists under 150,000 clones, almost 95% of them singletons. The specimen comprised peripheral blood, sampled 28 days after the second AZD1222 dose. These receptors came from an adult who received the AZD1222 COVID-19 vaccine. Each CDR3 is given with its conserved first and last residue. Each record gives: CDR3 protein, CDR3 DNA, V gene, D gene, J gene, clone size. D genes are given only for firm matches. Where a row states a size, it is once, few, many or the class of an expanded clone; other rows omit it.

CATSDATGTGVGGSDTQYF TGTGCCACCAGTGATGCTACCGGGACAGGGGTTGGCGGTTCAGATACGCAGTATTTT TRBV24-1 TRBD1 TRBJ2-3 .
CASSWGIQPQHF TGTGCCAGCAGTTGGGGGATCCAGCCCCAGCATTTT TRBV6-2/TRBV6-3 . TRBJ1-5 .
CASSPEGARIQPQHF TGTGCCAGCAGCCCCGAGGGGGCCCGCATCCAGCCCCAGCATTTT TRBV6-5 TRBD1 TRBJ1-5 .
CASSQASEETQYF TGTGCCAGCAGCCAGGCTAGCGAAGAGACCCAGTACTTC TRBV5-4 . TRBJ2-5 once
CASSNQGAETQYF TGTGCCAGCAGTAACCAGGGGGCGGAGACCCAGTACTTC TRBV2 TRBD1 TRBJ2-5 .
CASSSTSGSGTGELFF TGTGCCAGCAGTTCGACTAGCGGGAGTGGCACCGGGGAGCTGTTTTTT TRBV6-6 TRBD2 TRBJ2-2 .
CASRGQGVMNTEAFF TGCGCCAGCAGGGGACAGGGGGTGATGAACACTGAAGCTTTCTTT TRBV4-3 TRBD1 TRBJ1-1 .
CASSLTSNTGELFF TGTGCCAGCAGTTTGACCTCTAACACCGGGGAGCTGTTTTTT TRBV6-2/TRBV6-3 . TRBJ2-2 .
CASSFRDHGYTF TGCGCCAGCAGCTTCAGGGACCATGGCTACACCTTC TRBV5-1 . TRBJ1-2 .
CASSYPKTGGYTF TGTGCCAGCAGTTATCCAAAGACAGGGGGCTACACCTTC TRBV6-5 TRBD1 TRBJ1-2 .
CASTDQGAGGNTIYF TGTGCCAGCACCGACCAGGGGGCCGGTGGAAACACCATATATTTT TRBV2 TRBD1 TRBJ1-3 .
CASSLEYGELFF TGTGCCAGCAGCTTAGAGTACGGGGAGCTGTTTTTT TRBV11-2 . TRBJ2-2 .
CASSRGQGVNGYTF TGCGCCAGCAGTAGGGGACAAGGGGTTAATGGCTACACCTTC TRBV10-2 . TRBJ1-2 .
CASSLAGGSYNEQFF TGTGCCAGCAGTCTAGCGGGGGGCTCCTACAATGAGCAGTTCTTC TRBV27 TRBD2 TRBJ2-1 .
CASSSRQGEAFF TGTGCCAGCAGTTCCCGACAGGGTGAAGCTTTCTTT TRBV27 TRBD1 TRBJ1-1 .
CASSQANRPRANEKLFF TGCGCCAGCAGCCAAGCGAACCGCCCTAGGGCTAATGAAAAACTGTTTTTT TRBV4-3 . TRBJ1-4 .
CASSPLTRNEQFF TGCGCCAGCAGCCCCCTGACTAGGAATGAGCAGTTCTTC TRBV4-1 . TRBJ2-1 .
CASSQAVTGDIFGNIQYF TGTGCCAGCAGCCAAGCCGTGACAGGGGATATTTTTGGAAACATTCAGTACTTC TRBV3-1/TRBV3-2 TRBD1 TRBJ2-4 few
CASIPGLAALQGDNEQFF TGTGCCAGCATTCCGGGACTAGCGGCTCTACAAGGCGACAATGAGCAGTTCTTC TRBV27 TRBD2 TRBJ2-1 .
CASTTTGVETQYF TGTGCCAGCACCACGACAGGGGTGGAGACCCAGTACTTC TRBV12-3/TRBV12-4 TRBD1 TRBJ2-5 .
CASSQGEVRGQETQYF TGCGCCAGCAGCCAAGGAGAGGTCAGGGGTCAAGAGACCCAGTACTTC TRBV4-1 . TRBJ2-5 .
CASPPPTPTKPYEQYF TGTGCCAGCCCCCCCCCGACCCCCACTAAGCCCTACGAGCAGTACTTC TRBV5-8 . TRBJ2-7 once
CASSTGHNTGELFF TGTGCCAGTAGTACGGGACACAACACCGGGGAGCTGTTTTTT TRBV19 . TRBJ2-2 .
CACLPGGSGNTIYF TGTGCCTGCCTCCCCGGGGGTTCTGGAAACACCATATATTTT TRBV30 . TRBJ1-3 .
CASSLGRNTEAFF TGTGCCAGCAGCTTAGGCCGGAACACTGAAGCTTTCTTT TRBV7-2 . TRBJ1-1 .
CASSLTANTEAFF TGTGCCAGCTCACTCACAGCGAACACTGAAGCTTTCTTT TRBV18 . TRBJ1-1 .
CASSQESYNEQFF TGTGCCAGCAGCCAAGAATCCTACAATGAGCAGTTCTTC TRBV3-1/TRBV3-2 . TRBJ2-1 .
CASVQSLQGAGELFF TGCGCCAGCGTACAGTCCCTACAAGGCGCCGGGGAGCTGTTTTTT TRBV5-1 . TRBJ2-2 .
CASSPTGVDVQPQHF TGTGCCAGCAGCCCCACAGGAGTCGATGTTCAGCCCCAGCATTTT TRBV7-9 . TRBJ1-5 .
CASSTRDRGQNTIYF TGTGCCAGCAGTACCCGGGACAGGGGGCAAAACACCATATATTTT TRBV6-5 TRBD1 TRBJ1-3 .
CASELQGDSNQPQHF TGTGCCAGTGAACTACAAGGGGATAGCAATCAGCCCCAGCATTTT TRBV19 . TRBJ1-5 .
CASSSLAGEAFF TGTGCCAGTAGTTCCTTGGCCGGTGAAGCTTTCTTT TRBV19 . TRBJ1-1 .
CASSQSPGAGANVLTF TGCGCCAGCAGCCAATCCCCAGGGGCTGGGGCCAACGTCCTGACTTTC TRBV4-3 . TRBJ2-6 .
CASSLGLAAKNIQYF TGTGCCAGCAGCTTGGGCTTAGCGGCCAAAAACATTCAGTACTTC TRBV5-5 . TRBJ2-4 .
CASSLGTVGYGYTF TGTGCCAGCAGCTTGGGGACAGTTGGCTATGGCTACACCTTC TRBV5-4 . TRBJ1-2 .
CASSQGGPNTEAFF TGTGCCAGCAGCCAAGGGGGGCCGAACACTGAAGCTTTCTTT TRBV3-1/TRBV3-2 . TRBJ1-1 .
CASSDLRLDGYTF TGTGCCAGCAGTGATTTACGCTTAGACGGCTACACCTTC TRBV2 . TRBJ1-2 .
CASSSRGAYEQYF TGTGCCAGCAGTTCGAGGGGGGCCTACGAGCAGTACTTC TRBV6-6 . TRBJ2-7 once
CASSRQGVSNQPQHF TGTGCCAGCAGCCGACAGGGAGTAAGCAATCAGCCCCAGCATTTT TRBV5-6 TRBD1 TRBJ1-5 .
CASSQAGQSYYGYTF TGCGCCAGCAGCCAGGCCGGACAGAGCTACTATGGCTACACCTTC TRBV4-1 . TRBJ1-2 .
CASSRDRVDPRGEKLFF TGTGCCAGCAGCCGAGACAGGGTAGACCCTAGAGGCGAAAAACTGTTTTTT TRBV28 TRBD1 TRBJ1-4 .
CASGRFTGELFF TGTGCCAGCGGACGGTTTACCGGGGAGCTGTTTTTT TRBV6-5 . TRBJ2-2 .
CASSLRQGREAFF TGTGCCAGCAGCCTCCGACAGGGACGGGAAGCTTTCTTT TRBV3-1/TRBV3-2 TRBD1 TRBJ1-1 .
CASSLVGQGLTGELFF TGTGCCAGCAGCTTAGTTGGACAGGGGTTGACCGGGGAGCTGTTTTTT TRBV11-2 TRBD1 TRBJ2-2 .
CASRPDLPPSYGYTF TGCGCCAGCAGACCTGACCTGCCCCCAAGCTATGGCTACACCTTC TRBV5-1 . TRBJ1-2 few